This TCR beta chain derives from a study of blood T cells in healthy people across ages. Study-level points and caveats: TCR beta diversity tracked closely with naive T cell percentage. Diversity figures derived from one million T cells were judged to underestimate the true value.

V lost 10 bases and J lost 3; bases outside the gene matches: 9. Per germline, CDR1 SEHNR and CDR2 FQNEAQ (reference sequence). The CDR3 is 13 amino acids. A few counts support this clonotype. Antigen unknown. A sample-barcoded 5' primer and a J-beta primer mix were used in a second PCR of roughly 7 to 11 cycles. TCRdb independently ran MiXCR on the 5' RACE reads; one entry per CDR3 protein. The sample contains around 990,000 distinct CDR3 sequences, roughly a quarter of which appear only once. Another study also made use of these data, one on T cells of mothers and their children. From that study: Mothers gave over 10 million TCR beta CDR3 reads each, and children several million each.

The specimen sequenced was blood. The TCR originated in a girl between 2 and 10 years old in good health. The chain couples TRBV7-9 to TRBJ2-7, with 7 bases lining up with TRBD1. The CDR3 bases are TGTGCCACCGACAGGGATAATCGCTACGAGCAGTACTTC. Its protein product is CATDRDNRYEQYF. Using reference TRBV7-9 and TRBJ2-7 for the parts outside the CDR3, the full variable domain is DTGVSQNPRHKITKRGQNVTFRCDPISEHNRLYWYRQTLGQGPEFLTYFQNEAQLEKSRLLSDRFSAERPKGSFSTLEIQRTEQGDSAMYLCATDRDNRYEQYFGPGTRLTVT.